This TCR beta chain originates from a study of cytomegalovirus exposure and HLA in healthy donors. Study observations and caveats: Reports indicated that the classifier achieved high specificity and sensitivity in diagnosing cytomegalovirus status. The study listed under 200 cytomegalovirus-associated TCR beta chains. Rare TCR sequences dominated, though some public TCRs recurred in many donors.

The germline V gene encodes CDR1 SGHNT and CDR2 YYREEE (reference sequence). The V end lost 10 bases, the J end lost 0 bases, and 16 bases lay between the germline ends. The CDR3 spans 15 residues. A note on this clone: The antigen is undetermined.

Here immunoSEQ multiplex PCR was the method, and the copy in TCRdb shows in-frame clones only, minus some. The table has 170,000 or so clones, around 81% seen once; the top ten hold about 2.8%. Separation from the roughly 600-subject first cohort characterized the approximately 120-subject validation cohort, to which the donors belonged. The sequence came from a woman in her late teens or twenties in good health and CMV-seropositive. Sample: PBMCs. The rearrangement joins TRBV5-4 to TRBJ2-2; D is uncertain. The CDR3 protein is CAAKVSGANTGELFF. In DNA, the CDR3 is TGTGCCGCGAAAGTCTCCGGAGCGAACACCGGGGAGCTGTTTTTT.